The rows below give T cell receptor beta chains drawn from one sample of a study of response to subunit inactivated influenza vaccine. One entry per CDR3 protein, called by TCRdb with MiXCR from the RT-PCR reads. The sample shows roughly 620,000 distinct CDR3 sequences, approximately 10% of them seen only once. The sample was also reused in another study, on T cells expressing NK-cell markers.

Sequenced material: PBMCs from blood, taken on the day of vaccination. The receptors derive from a man aged 50 to 59 who received an inactivated influenza vaccine. The CDR3 runs from the conserved cysteine through the conserved F or W. The D gene is left open where the match is weak. Clone size is not always given. Where it is, it says once, few, many or a class for expanded clones.

CDR3: CASSPAPGQGSNTGELFF
DNA: TGTGCCAGCAGCCCAGCGCCGGGACAGGGGTCGAACACCGGGGAGCTGTTTTTT
size: -
V: TRBV7-2
D: TRBD1
J: TRBJ2-2

CDR3: CSARTSGSYTGELFF
DNA: TGCAGTGCCCGGACTAGCGGGAGTTACACCGGGGAGCTGTTTTTT
size: -
V: TRBV20-1
D: TRBD2
J: TRBJ2-2

CDR3: CSAIIQETQYF
DNA: TGCAGTGCTATCATACAAGAGACCCAGTACTTC
size: few
V: TRBV20-1
D: -
J: TRBJ2-5

CDR3: CSVGSGSYNQPQHF
DNA: TGCAGCGTTGGATCAGGGTCCTACAATCAGCCCCAGCATTTT
size: few
V: TRBV29-1
D: -
J: TRBJ1-5

CDR3: CASSSRTEANIQYF
DNA: TGCGCCAGCAGCTCGCGGACCGAGGCCAACATTCAGTACTTC
size: -
V: TRBV5-1
D: -
J: TRBJ2-4

CDR3: CASSVGTSGRAVDTQYF
DNA: TGTGCCAGCAGCGTAGGGACTAGCGGGAGAGCGGTAGATACGCAGTATTTT
size: -
V: TRBV9
D: TRBD2
J: TRBJ2-3

CDR3: CSARVRSQETQYF
DNA: TGCAGTGCTAGAGTACGTTCCCAAGAGACCCAGTACTTC
size: many
V: TRBV20-1
D: -
J: TRBJ2-5

CDR3: CSARGRLAGVGEQYF
DNA: TGCAGTGCTAGAGGGCGACTAGCGGGAGTTGGCGAGCAGTACTTC
size: -
V: TRBV20-1
D: TRBD2
J: TRBJ2-7

CDR3: CASSQDLLAADTQYF
DNA: TGTGCCAGCAGCCAAGATTTGCTAGCGGCGGATACGCAGTATTTT
size: few
V: TRBV3-1
D: TRBD2
J: TRBJ2-3

CDR3: CASRKRGQITDTQYF
DNA: TGTGCCAGTAGAAAAAGGGGGCAAATCACAGATACGCAGTATTTT
size: many
V: TRBV3-1
D: TRBD1
J: TRBJ2-3

CDR3: CASSVAGRGTEAFF
DNA: TGTGCCAGCAGCGTAGCTGGCCGGGGGACTGAAGCTTTCTTT
size: few
V: TRBV9
D: -
J: TRBJ1-1

CDR3: CASSDPGVVKYGYTF
DNA: TGTGCCAGCAGTGACCCCGGGGTGGTTAAGTATGGCTACACCTTC
size: -
V: TRBV6-1
D: -
J: TRBJ1-2

CDR3: CASSRQVKETQYF
DNA: TGTGCCAGTAGTAGACAGGTGAAAGAGACCCAGTACTTC
size: -
V: TRBV19
D: -
J: TRBJ2-5

CDR3: CASSDGRTTDTQYF
DNA: TGTGCCAGCAGTGACGGGCGGACCACAGATACGCAGTATTTT
size: few
V: TRBV6-4
D: -
J: TRBJ2-3

CDR3: CASSPIGTEEYNYGYTF
DNA: TGTGCCAGCTCACCTATAGGGACCGAAGAGTATAACTATGGCTACACCTTC
size: few
V: TRBV18
D: -
J: TRBJ1-2

CDR3: CASSLPPRLAGGVNEQFF
DNA: TGTGCCAGCAGCTTGCCCCCACGACTAGCGGGAGGGGTCAATGAGCAGTTCTTC
size: many
V: TRBV7-9
D: TRBD2
J: TRBJ2-1

CDR3: CASSVDSPKGPQHF
DNA: TGTGCCAGCAGCGTAGACAGCCCCAAGGGGCCCCAGCATTTT
size: few
V: TRBV2
D: -
J: TRBJ1-5

CDR3: CASSLGTGTGNYNEQFF
DNA: TGTGCCAGCAGCTTAGGAACCGGGACAGGGAACTACAATGAGCAGTTCTTC
size: -
V: TRBV7-2
D: TRBD1
J: TRBJ2-1

CDR3: CATSRAPGSKTDTQYF
DNA: TGTGCCACCAGCAGGGCGCCGGGGAGCAAAACAGATACGCAGTATTTT
size: -
V: TRBV15
D: -
J: TRBJ2-3

CDR3: CSAPRQGRYEKLFF
DNA: TGCAGTGCTCCCCGACAGGGTCGATACGAAAAACTGTTTTTT
size: few
V: TRBV20-1
D: TRBD1
J: TRBJ1-4

CDR3: CASSIYYNEQFF
DNA: TGTGCCAGCAGCATCTACTACAATGAGCAGTTCTTC
size: many
V: TRBV28
D: -
J: TRBJ2-1

CDR3: CSAIYSAGTFTDTQYF
DNA: TGCAGTGCTATTTATTCGGCGGGGACGTTCACAGATACGCAGTATTTT
size: -
V: TRBV20-1
D: -
J: TRBJ2-3

CDR3: CSARERVLGNQPQHF
DNA: TGCAGTGCTAGAGAGCGGGTTCTGGGCAATCAGCCCCAGCATTTT
size: -
V: TRBV20-1
D: -
J: TRBJ1-5

CDR3: CASAKAGDTQYF
DNA: TGTGCTAGTGCCAAAGCGGGAGATACGCAGTATTTT
size: -
V: TRBV12-5
D: -
J: TRBJ2-3

CDR3: CASSSLLLAGNEQFF
DNA: TGTGCCAGCAGTTCCCTTTTACTAGCGGGAAATGAGCAGTTCTTC
size: many
V: TRBV12-3/TRBV12-4
D: TRBD2
J: TRBJ2-1

CDR3: CSGQGKGETQYF
DNA: TGCAGCGGACAGGGAAAAGGGGAGACCCAGTACTTC
size: -
V: TRBV29-1
D: TRBD1
J: TRBJ2-5

CDR3: CAISGTGHYNEQFF
DNA: TGTGCCATCAGTGGGACAGGGCACTACAATGAGCAGTTCTTC
size: -
V: TRBV10-3
D: TRBD1
J: TRBJ2-1

CDR3: CASRRPDRRLGDNSPLHF
DNA: TGTGCCAGCAGACGCCCGGATAGGAGGCTCGGGGATAATTCACCCCTCCACTTT
size: few
V: TRBV6-1
D: -
J: TRBJ1-6

CDR3: CASSLSRTVNTEAFF
DNA: TGTGCCAGCAGCTTATCGCGTACAGTGAACACTGAAGCTTTCTTT
size: -
V: TRBV7-9
D: -
J: TRBJ1-1

CDR3: CASSEFKGGTDTQYF
DNA: TGTGCCAGCAGTGAATTTAAGGGTGGCACAGATACGCAGTATTTT
size: few
V: TRBV25-1
D: -
J: TRBJ2-3

CDR3: CAISPGQETQYF
DNA: TGTGCCATCTCGCCAGGTCAAGAGACCCAGTACTTC
size: few
V: TRBV10-3
D: -
J: TRBJ2-5

CDR3: CASSARGAGELFF
DNA: TGCGCCAGCAGCGCCAGGGGGGCCGGGGAGCTGTTTTTT
size: few
V: TRBV5-1
D: -
J: TRBJ2-2

CDR3: CAISGTARDYNEQFF
DNA: TGTGCCATCAGTGGGACAGCCCGAGACTACAATGAGCAGTTCTTC
size: few
V: TRBV10-3
D: -
J: TRBJ2-1

CDR3: CASRLAETQYF
DNA: TGCGCCAGCAGATTGGCGGAGACCCAGTACTTC
size: -
V: TRBV5-1
D: -
J: TRBJ2-5

CDR3: CASSAALRDYEQYF
DNA: TGTGCCAGCAGCGCCGCCTTACGGGACTACGAGCAGTACTTC
size: few
V: TRBV7-9
D: -
J: TRBJ2-7

CDR3: CASSYSGTMNTEAFF
DNA: TGTGCCAGCAGTTATTCAGGGACAATGAACACTGAAGCTTTCTTT
size: few
V: TRBV12-3/TRBV12-4
D: -
J: TRBJ1-1